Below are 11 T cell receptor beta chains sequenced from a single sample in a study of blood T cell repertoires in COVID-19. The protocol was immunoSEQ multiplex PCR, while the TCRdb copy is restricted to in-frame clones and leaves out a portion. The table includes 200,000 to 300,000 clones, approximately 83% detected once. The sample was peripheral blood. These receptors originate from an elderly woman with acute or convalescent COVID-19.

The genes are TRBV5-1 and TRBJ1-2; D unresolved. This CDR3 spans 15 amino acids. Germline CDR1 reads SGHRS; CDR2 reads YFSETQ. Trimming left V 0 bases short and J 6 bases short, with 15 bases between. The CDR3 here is CASSLGLGSEDGYTF. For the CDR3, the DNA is TGCGCCAGCAGCTTGGGCCTGGGGTCGGAGGATGGCTACACCTTC.

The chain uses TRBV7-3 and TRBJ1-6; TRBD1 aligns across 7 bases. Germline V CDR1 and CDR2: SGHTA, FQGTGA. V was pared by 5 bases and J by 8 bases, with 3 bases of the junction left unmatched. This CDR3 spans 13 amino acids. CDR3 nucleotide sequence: TGTGCCAGCAGCCACGACAGGGATTCACCCCTCCACTTT. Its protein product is CASSHDRDSPLHF.

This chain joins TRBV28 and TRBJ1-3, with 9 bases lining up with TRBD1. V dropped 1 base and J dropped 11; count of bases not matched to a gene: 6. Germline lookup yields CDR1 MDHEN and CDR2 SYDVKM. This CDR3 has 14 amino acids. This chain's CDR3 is CASSLYGQGRAIYF. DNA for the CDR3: TGTGCCAGCAGTTTATATGGACAGGGGAGGGCCATATATTTT.

The CDR3 DNA reads TGCGCCAGCAGCTCGGGACAGGGAAGCGGAAACACCATATATTTT. Residues: CASSSGQGSGNTIYF. The gene calls are TRBV5-1 and TRBJ1-3, with 9 nucleotides matching TRBD1. The trim removed 3 bases at V and 4 bases at J, leaving 5 bases unmatched. Germline loops: CDR1 SGHRS, CDR2 YFSETQ. The CDR3 has 15 residues.

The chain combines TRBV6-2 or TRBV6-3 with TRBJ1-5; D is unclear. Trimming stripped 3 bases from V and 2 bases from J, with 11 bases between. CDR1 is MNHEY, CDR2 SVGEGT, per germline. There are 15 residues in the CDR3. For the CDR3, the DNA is TGTGCCAGCAGTTATTCGGGTTTTCGCAATCAGCCCCAGCATTTT. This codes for CASSYSGFRNQPQHF.

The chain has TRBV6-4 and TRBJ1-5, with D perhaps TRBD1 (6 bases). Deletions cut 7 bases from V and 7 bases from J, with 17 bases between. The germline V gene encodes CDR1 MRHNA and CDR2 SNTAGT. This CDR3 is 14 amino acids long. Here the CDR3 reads CASTAGGGEQPQHF. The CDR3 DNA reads TGTGCCAGCACTGCGGGGGGGGGCGAACAGCCCCAGCATTTT.

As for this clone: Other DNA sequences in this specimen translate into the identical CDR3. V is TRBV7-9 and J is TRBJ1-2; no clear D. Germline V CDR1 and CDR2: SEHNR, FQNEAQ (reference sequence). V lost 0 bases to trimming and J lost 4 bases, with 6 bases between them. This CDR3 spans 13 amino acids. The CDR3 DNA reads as TGTGCCAGCAGCTTAGCAGGAGCCTATGGCTACACCTTC. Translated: CASSLAGAYGYTF.

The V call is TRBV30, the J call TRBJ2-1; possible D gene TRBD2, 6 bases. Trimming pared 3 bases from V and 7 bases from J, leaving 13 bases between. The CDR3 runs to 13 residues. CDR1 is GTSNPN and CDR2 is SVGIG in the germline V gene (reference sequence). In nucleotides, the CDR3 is TGTGCCTGGAGCCCCGGACTACGGAATGAGCAGTTCTTC. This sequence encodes CAWSPGLRNEQFF.

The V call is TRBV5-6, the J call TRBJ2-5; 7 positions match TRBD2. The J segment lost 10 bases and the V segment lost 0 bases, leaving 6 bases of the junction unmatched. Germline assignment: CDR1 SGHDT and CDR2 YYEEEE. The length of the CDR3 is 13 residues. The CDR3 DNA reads TGTGCCAGCAGCTTGGCTGGCGGGGGATTCCAGTACTTC. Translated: CASSLAGGGFQYF.

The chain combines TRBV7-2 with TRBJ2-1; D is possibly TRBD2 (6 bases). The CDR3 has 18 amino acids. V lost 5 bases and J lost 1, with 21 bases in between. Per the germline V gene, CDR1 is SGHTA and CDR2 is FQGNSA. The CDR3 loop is CASSNRGFAGSSYNEQFF. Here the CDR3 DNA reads TGTGCCAGCAGCAATAGGGGTTTCGCGGGGTCATCCTACAATGAGCAGTTCTTC.

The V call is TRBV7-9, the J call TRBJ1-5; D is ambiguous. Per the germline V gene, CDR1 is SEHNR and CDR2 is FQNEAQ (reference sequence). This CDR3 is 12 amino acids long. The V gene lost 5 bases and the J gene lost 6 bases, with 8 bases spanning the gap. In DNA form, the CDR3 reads TGTGCCAGCAGCCGGGGTTCTCAGCCCCAGCATTTT. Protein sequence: CASSRGSQPQHF.